This T cell receptor beta chain stems from a study of metastatic and nonmetastatic thyroid tumors. As for the study in general: Repertoire data that came from the blood and tumor or nodule tissue of malignant and benign thyroid patients were compared. General study results and limits: It was reportedly found that TCR beta diversity was significantly higher in malignant thyroid tumors than in benign nodules, a difference seen in both blood and tumor samples.

This clone was seen at least ten times. Its matching antigen is unknown. Trimming stripped 5 bases from V and 8 bases from J, with 15 bases between. Looked up from germline, CDR1 is SEHNR and CDR2 is FQNEAQ (reference sequence). This CDR3 has 14 amino acids. Ahead of thyroid surgery, no patient had received treatment of any kind. Original methodology: What underpinned the distant-metastasis classifier for papillary thyroid cancer was the set of CDR3 differences across clinicopathological groups. TCRdb called clones again from the PCR reads with MiXCR. The V and J calls were determined by TCRdb, not by the authors. The sample carries around 42,000 clones, approximately 10% recorded once.

V is TRBV7-9 and J is TRBJ2-2; D is perhaps TRBD1 (6 bases). The material sequenced was blood. This clonotype was obtained from a female donor with papillary thyroid cancer or a benign thyroid nodule (not recorded which). Some clones in this sample may be carry-over from other donors' samples. The CDR3: CASSQGTKGGELFF. CDR3 nucleotides: TGTGCCAGCAGCCAAGGGACAAAAGGAGGGGAGCTGTTTTTT.